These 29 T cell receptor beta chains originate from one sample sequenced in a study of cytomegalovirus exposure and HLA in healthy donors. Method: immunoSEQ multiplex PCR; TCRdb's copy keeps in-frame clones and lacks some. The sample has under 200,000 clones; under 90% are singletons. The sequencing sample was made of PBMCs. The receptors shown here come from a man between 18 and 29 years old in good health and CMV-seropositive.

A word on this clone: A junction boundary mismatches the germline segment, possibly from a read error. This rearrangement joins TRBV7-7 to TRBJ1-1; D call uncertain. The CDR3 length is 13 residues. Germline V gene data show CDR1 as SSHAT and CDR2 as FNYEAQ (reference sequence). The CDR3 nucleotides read TGTGCTAGCAGCTCTAGTTTGAACACTGAAGCTTTCTTT. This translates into CASSSSLNTEAFF.

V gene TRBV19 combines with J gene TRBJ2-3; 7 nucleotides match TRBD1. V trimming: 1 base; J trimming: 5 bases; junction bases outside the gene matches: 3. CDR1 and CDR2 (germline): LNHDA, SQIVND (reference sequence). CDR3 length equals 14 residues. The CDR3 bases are TGTGCCAGTAGTATAGGAGGGGGCCAAGATACGCAGTATTTT. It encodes CASSIGGGQDTQYF.

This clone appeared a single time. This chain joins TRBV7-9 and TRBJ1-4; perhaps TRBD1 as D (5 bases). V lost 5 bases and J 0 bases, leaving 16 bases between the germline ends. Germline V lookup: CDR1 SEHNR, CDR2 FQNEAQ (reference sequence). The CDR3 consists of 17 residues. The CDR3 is CASSKGRIRATNEKLFF. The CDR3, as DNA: TGTGCCAGCAGCAAGGGGCGCATTCGGGCAACTAATGAAAAACTGTTTTTT.

The CDR3 nucleotides read TGTGCCAGCAGCTCGACTAGCTCAAGCAGAAGCACAGATACGCAGTATTTT. Its protein product is CASSSTSSSRSTDTQYF. The chain links TRBV7-9 to TRBJ2-3; 7 bases map to TRBD2. The CDR3 loop spans 17 amino acids. CDR1 is SEHNR and CDR2 is FQNEAQ in the germline V gene (reference sequence). With V trimmed by 4 bases and J by 0 bases, 10 bases remained unmatched.

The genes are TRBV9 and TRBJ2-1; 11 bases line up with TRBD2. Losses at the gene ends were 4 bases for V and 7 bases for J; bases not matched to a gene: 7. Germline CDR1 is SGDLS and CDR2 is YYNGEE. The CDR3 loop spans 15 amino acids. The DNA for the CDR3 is TGTGCCAGCAGCAGTTCCGGGACTAGCGGAAATGAGCAGTTCTTC. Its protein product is CASSSSGTSGNEQFF.

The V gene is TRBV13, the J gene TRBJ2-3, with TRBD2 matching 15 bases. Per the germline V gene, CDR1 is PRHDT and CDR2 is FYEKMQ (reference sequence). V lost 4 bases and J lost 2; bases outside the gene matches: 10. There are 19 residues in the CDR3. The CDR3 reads CASSSLWTSGRASTDTQYF. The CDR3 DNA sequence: TGTGCCAGCAGCTCGCTGTGGACTAGCGGGAGGGCCTCCACAGATACGCAGTATTTT.

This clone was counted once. CDR3 in DNA: TGTGCCAGCTCACCCCTCGGGACAGAGTATGGCTACACCTTC. Protein sequence: CASSPLGTEYGYTF. The chain employs TRBV18 and TRBJ1-2; 7 nucleotides align to TRBD1. V lost 3 bases, J lost 5 bases, and 6 bases stayed unmatched. Germline V CDR1 and CDR2: KGHSH, LQKENI. The CDR3 length is 14 residues. Full variable domain (outside the CDR3, taken from reference TRBV18 and TRBJ1-2): NAGVMQNPRHLVRRRGQEARLRCSPMKGHSHVYWYRQLPEEGLKFMVYLQKENIIDESGMPKERFSAEFPKEGPSILRIQQVVRGDSAAYFCASSPLGTEYGYTFGSGTRLTVV.

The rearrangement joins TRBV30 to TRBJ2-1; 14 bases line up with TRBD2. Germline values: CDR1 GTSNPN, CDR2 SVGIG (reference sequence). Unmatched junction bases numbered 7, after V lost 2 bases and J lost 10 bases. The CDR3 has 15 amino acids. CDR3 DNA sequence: TGTGCCTGGAGTCAGGGACTAGCGGGAGTACGGGAGCAGTTCTTC. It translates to CAWSQGLAGVREQFF.

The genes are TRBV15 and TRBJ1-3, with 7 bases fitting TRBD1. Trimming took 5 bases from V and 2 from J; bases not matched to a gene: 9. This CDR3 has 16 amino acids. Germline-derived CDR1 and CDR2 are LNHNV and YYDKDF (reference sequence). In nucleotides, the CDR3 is TGTGCCACCAGCGGAAACCTCGACAGGGCTGGAAACACCATATATTTT. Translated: CATSGNLDRAGNTIYF.

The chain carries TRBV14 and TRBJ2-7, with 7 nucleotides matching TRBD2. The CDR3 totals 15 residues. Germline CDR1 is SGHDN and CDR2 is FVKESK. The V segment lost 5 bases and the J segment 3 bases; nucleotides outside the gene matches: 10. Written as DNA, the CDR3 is TGTGCCAGCAGCAGTTATAGCGGGTACAGCTACGAGCAGTACTTC. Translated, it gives CASSSYSGYSYEQYF. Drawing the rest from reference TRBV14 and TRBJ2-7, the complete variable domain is EAGVTQFPSHSVIEKGQTVTLRCDPISGHDNLYWYRRVMGKEIKFLLHFVKESKQDESGMPNNRFLAERTGGTYSTLKVQPAELEDSGVYFCASSSYSGYSYEQYFGPGTRLTVT.

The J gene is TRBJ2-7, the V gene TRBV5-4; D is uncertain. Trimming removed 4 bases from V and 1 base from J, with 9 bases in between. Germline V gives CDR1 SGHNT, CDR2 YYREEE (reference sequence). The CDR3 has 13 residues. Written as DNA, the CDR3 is TGTGCCAGCAGCAATACCCTATCCTACGAGCAGTACTTC. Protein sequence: CASSNTLSYEQYF.

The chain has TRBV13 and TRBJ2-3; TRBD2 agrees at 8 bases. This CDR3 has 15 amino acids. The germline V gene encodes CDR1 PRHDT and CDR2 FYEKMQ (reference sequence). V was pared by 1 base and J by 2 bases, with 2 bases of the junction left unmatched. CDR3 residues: CASSLVAGSTDTQYF. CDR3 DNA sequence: TGTGCCAGCAGCTTAGTAGCGGGGTCCACAGATACGCAGTATTTT. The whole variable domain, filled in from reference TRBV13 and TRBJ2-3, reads AAGVIQSPRHLIKEKRETATLKCYPIPRHDTVYWYQQGPGQDPQFLISFYEKMQSDKGSIPDRFSAQQFSDYHSELNMSSLELGDSALYFCASSLVAGSTDTQYFGPGTRLTVL.

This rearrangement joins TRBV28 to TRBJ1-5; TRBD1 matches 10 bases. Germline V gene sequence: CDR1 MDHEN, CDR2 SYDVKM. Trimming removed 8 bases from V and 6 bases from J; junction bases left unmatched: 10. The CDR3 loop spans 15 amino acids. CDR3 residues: CASDPGTGVGQPQHF. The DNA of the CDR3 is TGTGCCAGCGACCCTGGGACAGGGGTTGGTCAGCCCCAGCATTTT.

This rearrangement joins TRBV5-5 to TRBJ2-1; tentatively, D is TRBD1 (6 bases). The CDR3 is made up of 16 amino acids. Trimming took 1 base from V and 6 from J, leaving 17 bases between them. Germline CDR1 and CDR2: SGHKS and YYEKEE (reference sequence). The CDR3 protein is CASSLSQIGGPNEQFF. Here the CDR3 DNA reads TGTGCCAGCAGCTTGAGTCAAATAGGGGGACCCAATGAGCAGTTCTTC.

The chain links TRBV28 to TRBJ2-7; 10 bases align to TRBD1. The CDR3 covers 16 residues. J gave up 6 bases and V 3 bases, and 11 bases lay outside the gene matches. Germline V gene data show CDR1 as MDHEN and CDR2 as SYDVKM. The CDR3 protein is CASSLGQGLNSGEQYF. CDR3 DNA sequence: TGTGCCAGCAGTTTGGGACAGGGGCTGAATTCGGGCGAGCAGTACTTC.

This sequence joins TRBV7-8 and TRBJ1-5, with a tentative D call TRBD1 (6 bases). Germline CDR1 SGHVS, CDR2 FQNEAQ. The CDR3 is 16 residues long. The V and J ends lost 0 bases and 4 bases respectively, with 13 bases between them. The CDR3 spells CASSLAPGRGNQPQHF. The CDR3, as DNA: TGTGCCAGCAGCTTAGCCCCAGGGAGGGGGAATCAGCCCCAGCATTTT.

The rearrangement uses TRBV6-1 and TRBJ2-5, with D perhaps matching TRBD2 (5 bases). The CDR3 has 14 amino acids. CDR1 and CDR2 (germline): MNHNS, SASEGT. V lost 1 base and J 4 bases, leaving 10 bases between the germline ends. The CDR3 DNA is TGTGCCAGCAGTGAAGTAGGACTGGGAGAGACCCAGTACTTC. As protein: CASSEVGLGETQYF.

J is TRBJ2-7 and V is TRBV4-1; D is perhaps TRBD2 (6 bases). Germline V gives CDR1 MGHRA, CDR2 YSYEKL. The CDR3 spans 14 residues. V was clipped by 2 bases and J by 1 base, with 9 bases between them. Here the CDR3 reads CASSQIGGSYEQYF. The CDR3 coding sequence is TGCGCCAGCAGCCAAATTGGGGGGTCCTACGAGCAGTACTTC.

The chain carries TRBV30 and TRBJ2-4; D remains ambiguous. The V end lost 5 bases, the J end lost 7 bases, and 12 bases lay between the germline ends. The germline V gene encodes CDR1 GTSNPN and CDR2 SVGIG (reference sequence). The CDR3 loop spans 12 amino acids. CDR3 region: CAWEPRLNIQYF. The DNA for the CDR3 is TGTGCCTGGGAGCCCCGCCTGAACATTCAGTACTTC.

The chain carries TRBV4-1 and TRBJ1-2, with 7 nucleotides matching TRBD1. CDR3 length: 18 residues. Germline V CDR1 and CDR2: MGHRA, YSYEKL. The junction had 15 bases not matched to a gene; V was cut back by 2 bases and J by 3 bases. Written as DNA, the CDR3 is TGCGCCAGCAGCCAATTGGGGGGACAGAACTATAACTACTATGGCTACACCTTC. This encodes CASSQLGGQNYNYYGYTF.

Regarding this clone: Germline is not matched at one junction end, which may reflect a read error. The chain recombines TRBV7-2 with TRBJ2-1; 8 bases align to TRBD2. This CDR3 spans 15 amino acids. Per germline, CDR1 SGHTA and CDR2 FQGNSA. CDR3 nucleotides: TGTGCCAGCAGCCTAGCGGGCCACGCCTACAATGAGCAGTTCTTC. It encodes CASSLAGHAYNEQFF. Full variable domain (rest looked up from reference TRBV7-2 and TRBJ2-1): GAGVSQSPSNKVTEKGKDVELRCDPISGHTALYWYRQSLGQGLEFLIYFQGNSAPDKSGLPSDRFSAERTGGSVSTLTIQRTQQEDSAVYLCASSLAGHAYNEQFFGPGTRLTVL.

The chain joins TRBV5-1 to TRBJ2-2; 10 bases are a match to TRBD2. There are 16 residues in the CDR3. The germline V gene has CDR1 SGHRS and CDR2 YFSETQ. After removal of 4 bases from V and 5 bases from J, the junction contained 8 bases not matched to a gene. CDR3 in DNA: TGCGCCAGCAGCATTCGGACTAGCGGAGCGACCGGGGAGCTGTTTTTT. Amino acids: CASSIRTSGATGELFF.

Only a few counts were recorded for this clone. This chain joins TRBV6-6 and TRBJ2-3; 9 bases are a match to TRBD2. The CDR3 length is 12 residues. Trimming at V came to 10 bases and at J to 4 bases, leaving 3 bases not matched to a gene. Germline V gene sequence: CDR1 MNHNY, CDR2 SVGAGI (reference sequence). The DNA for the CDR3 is TGTGCCACGAGCGGGAGGTCAGATACGCAGTATTTT. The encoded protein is CATSGRSDTQYF.

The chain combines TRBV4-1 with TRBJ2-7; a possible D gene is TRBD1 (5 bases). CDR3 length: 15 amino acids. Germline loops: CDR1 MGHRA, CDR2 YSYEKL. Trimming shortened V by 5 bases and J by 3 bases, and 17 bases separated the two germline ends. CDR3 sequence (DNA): TGCGCCAGCAGCATAGACAGAAACCTTGTCTACGAGCAGTACTTC. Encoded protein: CASSIDRNLVYEQYF.

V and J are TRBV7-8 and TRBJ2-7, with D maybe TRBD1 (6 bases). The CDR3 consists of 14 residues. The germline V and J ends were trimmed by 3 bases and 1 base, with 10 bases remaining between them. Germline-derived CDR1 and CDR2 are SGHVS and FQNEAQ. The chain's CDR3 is CASSFRDKSYEQYF. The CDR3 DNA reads TGTGCCAGCAGCTTCCGGGACAAATCCTACGAGCAGTACTTC.

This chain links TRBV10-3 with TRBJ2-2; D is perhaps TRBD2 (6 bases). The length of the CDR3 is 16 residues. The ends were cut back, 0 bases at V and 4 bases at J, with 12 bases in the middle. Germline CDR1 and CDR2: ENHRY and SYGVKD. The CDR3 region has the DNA TGTGCCATCAGTGAGTCTATGGAGGGGACCACCGGGGAGCTGTTTTTT. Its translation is CAISESMEGTTGELFF.

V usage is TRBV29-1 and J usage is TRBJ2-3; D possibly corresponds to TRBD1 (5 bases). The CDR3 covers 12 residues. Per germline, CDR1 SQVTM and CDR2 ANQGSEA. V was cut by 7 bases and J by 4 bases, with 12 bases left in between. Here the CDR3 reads CSAQVVPDTQYF. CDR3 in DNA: TGCAGCGCACAGGTTGTGCCAGATACGCAGTATTTT.

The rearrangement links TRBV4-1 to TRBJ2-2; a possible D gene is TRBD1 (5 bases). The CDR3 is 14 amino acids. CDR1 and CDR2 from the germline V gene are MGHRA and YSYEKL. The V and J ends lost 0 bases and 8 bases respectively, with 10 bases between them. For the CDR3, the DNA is TGCGCCAGCAGCCAAGATGTAAGGACAGGGGAGCTGTTTTTT. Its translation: CASSQDVRTGELFF.

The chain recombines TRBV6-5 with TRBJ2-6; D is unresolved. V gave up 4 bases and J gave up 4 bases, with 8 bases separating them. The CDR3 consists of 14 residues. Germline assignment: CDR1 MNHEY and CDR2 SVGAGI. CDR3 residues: CASSSLGGANVLTF. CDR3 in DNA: TGTGCCAGCAGTTCCCTCGGGGGGGCCAACGTCCTGACTTTC.